The entry below gives a single T cell receptor (beta chain) sequence along with its context. The entry originates in a study of blood T cell repertoires in COVID-19. Per the study methods: The authors estimated nucleated cell counts from reference gene primer amplification. The protocol was immunoSEQ multiplex PCR, while the TCRdb copy is restricted to in-frame clones and leaves out a portion. V and J calls and clone size are given by that table; D and trimming were obtained from the DNA. Of approximately 260,000 clones in the sample, just under 90% were seen once. CDR3 size: 15 residues. The V gene's germline CDR1 is MDHEN and CDR2 SYDVKM. V was cut by 5 bases and J by 7 bases, with 20 bases left in between.

The rearrangement uses TRBV28 and TRBJ1-1, with D maybe TRBD1 (6 bases). This sequence originates from a woman aged 60 to 75 who had recovered from COVID-19. Sequences were obtained from PBMCs or T cells enriched from blood (not recorded which). The CDR3 DNA reads TGTGCCAGCAGTACGCCTGGGGGCCACCGCGGTGAAGCTTTCTTT. Translated: CASSTPGGHRGEAFF.